This T cell receptor beta chain emerged from a study of Graves' ophthalmopathy and Graves' hyperthyroidism. Ophthalmopathy absent within 18 months of follow-up marked hyperthyroidism as stable. Study conclusions and caveats: Ophthalmopathy progression cases were predicted by the model with 55% to 71% sensitivity and 72% to 80% specificity. A model built from 13 signatures distinguished ophthalmopathy from stable hyperthyroidism with about 86% sensitivity and about 81% specificity.

Details on this clonotype: The antigen is unknown.

CDR3 length: 12 amino acids. Germline CDR1 is MNHNS and CDR2 is SASEGT. V was shortened by 5 bases and J by 4 bases, with 7 bases between the two germline ends. Using RNA transcripts, the TCR beta CDR3 regions were amplified. HTBI primers were employed in first-round RT-PCR, then a second-round multiplex PCR followed. TCRdb redid the calling of the multiplex PCR reads with MiXCR, one entry per CDR3 protein. The profile covers hundreds of thousands of distinct CDR3 sequences, with about 20% appearing a single time and 7.1% taken by the ten largest. What was sequenced was peripheral blood. V usage is TRBV6-1 and J usage is TRBJ2-3; D assignment may be TRBD1 or TRBD2 (5 bases each). The receptor's source is a woman aged 18-35 years with stable Graves' hyperthyroidism. Some clones in this sample may be carry-over from other donors' samples. In nucleotides, the CDR3 is TGTGCCAGCAGTCTGGGGGCAGATACGCAGTATTTT. It codes for CASSLGADTQYF.